The rows below give T cell receptor beta chains drawn from one sample of a study of STAT5B mutations in CD4+ large granular lymphocyte leukemia. Assay used: immunoSEQ multiplex PCR; TCRdb lists only in-frame clones, some missing. The data contain around 30,000 clones, roughly 74% of them singletons. The specimen sequenced was CD4+ T cells from blood buffy coats. These TCRs come from a human donor in good health. Both conserved end residues are part of each CDR3. D genes are given only for firm matches. Rows give clone size only sometimes, using once, few, many, or a class for an expanded clone.

V gene	D gene	J gene	clone size	CDR3 DNA	CDR3 protein
TRBV11-2	NA	TRBJ2-2	few	TGTGCCAGCAGCTCTTTACACGGCGCCGGGGAGCTGTTTTTT	CASSSLHGAGELFF
TRBV13	NA	TRBJ2-4	NA	TGTGCCAGCAGTCCCGGGACGGCGATTGTTCAGTACTTC	CASSPGTAIVQYF
TRBV21-1	NA	TRBJ1-5	few	TGTGCCAGCAGCAGACGCAATCAGCCCCAGCATTTT	CASSRRNQPQHF
TRBV9	NA	TRBJ2-2	NA	TGTGCCAGCAGCTATTTGGGGGGGGCAAGTACCGGGGAGCTGTTTTTT	CASSYLGGASTGELFF
TRBV27	TRBD1	TRBJ1-2	once	TGTGCCAGCAGTAAATTAGGACAGGACCTTAACTATGGCTACACCTTC	CASSKLGQDLNYGYTF
TRBV6-1	TRBD1	TRBJ1-6	NA	TGTGCCAGCAGCGGGGACAGCTCCTATAATTCACCCCTCCACTTT	CASSGDSSYNSPLHF
TRBV9	TRBD1	TRBJ2-7	NA	TGTGCCAGCAGCGTAGATGTGGGTGTGAGACAGGGGCACGAGCAGTACTTC	CASSVDVGVRQGHEQYF
TRBV6-5	NA	TRBJ1-3	NA	TGTGCCAGCTGGGGGGGCCCGGGAAACACCATATATTTT	CASWGGPGNTIYF
TRBV28	NA	TRBJ2-7	NA	TGTGCCAGCAGTTCCCCTGCACGGGGGCAATCCTACGAGCAGTACTTC	CASSSPARGQSYEQYF
TRBV5-1	NA	TRBJ2-1	NA	TGCGCCAGCAGCTTGTCTTTGGAATTCAATGAGCAGTTCTTC	CASSLSLEFNEQFF
TRBV11-3	NA	TRBJ1-2	NA	TGTGCCAGCAGCTTAGGCAGGAACTATGGCTACACCTTC	CASSLGRNYGYTF
TRBV5-1	TRBD2	TRBJ2-7	few	TGCGCCAGCACCCTCCTCGGGGGGGGCTCCTACGAGCAGTACTTC	CASTLLGGGSYEQYF
TRBV4-1	TRBD1	TRBJ2-7	NA	TGCGCCAGCAGCCAGATGACAGGGAACTACGAGCAGTACTTC	CASSQMTGNYEQYF
TRBV7-2	NA	TRBJ1-2	NA	TGTGCCAGCAGCTTAAACTATGGCTACACCTTC	CASSLNYGYTF
TRBV12-5	NA	TRBJ1-1	NA	TGTGCTAGTGGTTTGGGGTTTTCGGTGGGATCGATCACTGAAGCTTTCTTT	CASGLGFSVGSITEAFF
TRBV25-1	NA	TRBJ1-4	NA	TGTGCCAGCAGTGCTCGGTCTAATGAAAAACTGTTTTTT	CASSARSNEKLFF
TRBV7-2	TRBD1	TRBJ2-3	NA	TGTGCCAGCAGCCCGGACAGGAGCACAGATACGCAGTATTTT	CASSPDRSTDTQYF
TRBV9	TRBD2	TRBJ2-5	NA	TGTGCCAGCAGCGTATCGGGACTAGCGGCGCTCCCCCAGTACTTC	CASSVSGLAALPQYF
TRBV18	NA	TRBJ2-3	NA	TGTGCCAGCTCACCTAACCCCCATGGTACGCAGTATTTT	CASSPNPHGTQYF
TRBV5-4	NA	TRBJ2-1	NA	TGTGCCAGCAGCTCCCTTCTGCGGAATGAGCAGTTCTTC	CASSSLLRNEQFF
TRBV5-1	NA	TRBJ1-4	NA	TGCGCCAGCAGGGTCGGACCAACTAATGAAAAACTGTTTTTT	CASRVGPTNEKLFF
TRBV5-1	NA	TRBJ2-5	NA	TGCGCCAGCAGCTTGGCTTTCGAGTACCAAGAGACCCAGTACTTC	CASSLAFEYQETQYF
TRBV4-2	NA	TRBJ1-5	NA	TGTGCCAGCAGCCAAGGGATAAGGGGGGTATCTCAGCCCCAGCATTTT	CASSQGIRGVSQPQHF
TRBV19	TRBD1	TRBJ1-4	NA	TGTGCCAGTAGCGAGACAGGGGACCATGGGGAAAAACTGTTTTTT	CASSETGDHGEKLFF
TRBV23-1	TRBD1	TRBJ1-1	once	TGCGCCAGCAGTCAATCCTGTTCCCGGGACAGAATAAGTAAAAACACTGAAGCTTTCTTT	CASSQSCSRDRISKNTEAFF
TRBV19	NA	TRBJ1-1	NA	TGTGCCAGTAGAACTTTCAGGGACTTTAACACTGAAGCTTTCTTT	CASRTFRDFNTEAFF
TRBV7-8	TRBD2	TRBJ2-5	NA	TGTGCCAGCAGAAGAGGGACTAGCGGGAGCCAAGAGACCCAGTACTTC	CASRRGTSGSQETQYF
TRBV27	NA	TRBJ1-2	NA	TGTGCCAGCAGGGCCGGGACGCTGGATCTCGGGGGCTACACCTTC	CASRAGTLDLGGYTF
TRBV7-2	NA	TRBJ2-7	NA	TGTGCCAGCAGCCCGCTGTGGGGGAAGGAGTACGAGCAGTACTTC	CASSPLWGKEYEQYF
TRBV18	NA	TRBJ1-5	NA	TGTGCCAGCTCACCGCAGGCAAATCAGCCCCAGCATTTT	CASSPQANQPQHF
TRBV6-6	NA	TRBJ2-3	once	TGTGCCACCGTTGACAGTCATCCCACAGATACGCAGTATTTT	CATVDSHPTDTQYF
TRBV4-2	TRBD2	TRBJ2-1	NA	TGTGCCAGCAGCCACGAGCGGGGACCATACAATGAGCAGTTCTTC	CASSHERGPYNEQFF
TRBV5-1	NA	TRBJ2-7	NA	TGCGCCAGCAGTGTTCAGGGGCGTAACGAGCAGTACTTC	CASSVQGRNEQYF
TRBV7-9	TRBD1	TRBJ2-7	NA	TGTGCCAGCAGCCCGGACAGGGTCGAGCAGTACTTC	CASSPDRVEQYF
TRBV29-1	NA	TRBJ2-1	NA	TGCAGCGTTGAACGCTCGGGGAATGAGCAGTTCTTC	CSVERSGNEQFF
TRBV19	TRBD1	TRBJ1-5	NA	TGTGCCAGTTGCCCTGAAGACAGGGACAATCAGCCCCAGCATTTT	CASCPEDRDNQPQHF
TRBV6-5	NA	TRBJ2-3	NA	TGTGCCAGCAGTTACTTTGGCGGCTCTCATAAAGATACGCAGTATTTT	CASSYFGGSHKDTQYF
TRBV7-9	TRBD1	TRBJ2-1	few	TGTGCCAGCAGCGCAGGGACAGGGGGATACAATGAGCAGTTCTTC	CASSAGTGGYNEQFF
TRBV15	TRBD2	TRBJ2-5	NA	TGTGCCACCAGCAGAGCTATTAGCGGGAGAGAGACCCAGTACTTC	CATSRAISGRETQYF
TRBV10-3	NA	TRBJ2-2	few	TGTGCCATCACTAGGACACTAGGAAACACCGGGGAGCTGTTTTTT	CAITRTLGNTGELFF
TRBV13	TRBD1	TRBJ2-2	NA	TGTGCCAGCAGCAAACAGGGGTGGCCGAACACCGGGGAGCTGTTTTTT	CASSKQGWPNTGELFF
TRBV11-2	NA	TRBJ2-7	NA	TGTGCCAGCAGCCCCGACAGGATCGGGACCTTCTACGAGCAGTACTTC	CASSPDRIGTFYEQYF
TRBV29-1	NA	TRBJ2-6	NA	TGCAGCGCCATAAGATCTGGGGCCAACGTCCTGACTTTC	CSAIRSGANVLTF
TRBV19	NA	TRBJ1-1	few	TGTGCCAGTAGCACAACAGAGAACACTGAAGCTTTCTTT	CASSTTENTEAFF
TRBV5-6	NA	TRBJ1-2	few	TGTGCCAGCAGCGCCCGGAACTCGGGTGGCTACACCTTC	CASSARNSGGYTF
TRBV5-4	TRBD1	TRBJ1-2	NA	TGTGCCAGCAGTGGACAGGGCCTCGACTACACCTTC	CASSGQGLDYTF
TRBV4-1	NA	TRBJ2-1	once	TGCGCCAGCAGCCAAGTCGATATGGGGTTCGCCTACAATGAGCAGTTCTTC	CASSQVDMGFAYNEQFF
TRBV5-1	NA	TRBJ2-1	once	TGCGCCAGCAGCTCCGACACTGACCTCTCCTACAATGAGCAGTTCTTC	CASSSDTDLSYNEQFF
TRBV19	NA	TRBJ2-2	NA	TGTGCCAGTACCCCCAGTTCCCAGGGCGGGGAGCTGTTTTTT	CASTPSSQGGELFF
TRBV5-1	NA	TRBJ1-2	few	TGCGCCAGCAGCCACAACAGGGTCAGGGACGGCTACACCTTC	CASSHNRVRDGYTF